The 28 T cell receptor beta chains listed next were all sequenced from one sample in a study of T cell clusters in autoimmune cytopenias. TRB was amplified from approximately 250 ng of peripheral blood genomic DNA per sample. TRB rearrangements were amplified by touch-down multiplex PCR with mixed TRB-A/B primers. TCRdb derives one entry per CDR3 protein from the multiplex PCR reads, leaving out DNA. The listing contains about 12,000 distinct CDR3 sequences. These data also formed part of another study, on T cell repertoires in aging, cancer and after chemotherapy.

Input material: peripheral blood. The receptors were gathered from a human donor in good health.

CDR3 protein: CASSALDPFSNQPQHF. The J gene is TRBJ1-5, the V gene TRBV6-5. CDR3 length: 16 amino acids. Germline assignment: CDR1 MNHEY and CDR2 SVGAGI.

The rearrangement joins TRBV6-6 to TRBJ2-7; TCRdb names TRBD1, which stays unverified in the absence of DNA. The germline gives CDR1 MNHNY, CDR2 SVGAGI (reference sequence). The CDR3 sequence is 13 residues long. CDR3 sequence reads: CASSYQGAREQYF.

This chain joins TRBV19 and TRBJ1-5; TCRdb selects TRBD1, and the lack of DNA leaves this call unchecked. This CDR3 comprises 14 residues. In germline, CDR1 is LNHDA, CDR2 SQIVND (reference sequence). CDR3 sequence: CASSGTGGNQPQHF.

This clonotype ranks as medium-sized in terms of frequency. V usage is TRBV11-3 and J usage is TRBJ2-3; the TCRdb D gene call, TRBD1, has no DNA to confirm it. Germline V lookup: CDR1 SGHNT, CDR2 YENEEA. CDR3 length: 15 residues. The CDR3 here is CASSADTGAADTQYF.

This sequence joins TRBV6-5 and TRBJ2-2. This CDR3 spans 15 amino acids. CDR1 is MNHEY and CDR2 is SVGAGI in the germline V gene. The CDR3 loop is CASSYSKRSTGELFF.

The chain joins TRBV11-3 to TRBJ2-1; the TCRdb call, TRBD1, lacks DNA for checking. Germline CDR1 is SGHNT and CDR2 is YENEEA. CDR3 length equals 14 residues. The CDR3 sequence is CASSPGTGHNEQFF.

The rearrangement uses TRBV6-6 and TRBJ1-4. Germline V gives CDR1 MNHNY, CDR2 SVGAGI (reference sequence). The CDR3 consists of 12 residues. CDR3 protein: CASSFGNEKLFF.

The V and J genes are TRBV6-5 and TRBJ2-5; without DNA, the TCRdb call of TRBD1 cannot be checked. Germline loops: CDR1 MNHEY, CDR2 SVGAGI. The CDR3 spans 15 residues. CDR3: CASSYQGTTQETQYF.

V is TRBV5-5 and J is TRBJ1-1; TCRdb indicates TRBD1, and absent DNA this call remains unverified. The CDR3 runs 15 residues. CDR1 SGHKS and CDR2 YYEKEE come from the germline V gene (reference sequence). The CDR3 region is CASSSPHQGAPEAFF.

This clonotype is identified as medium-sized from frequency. The CDR3 protein is CASSTDRGNYEQYF. The chain couples TRBV13 to TRBJ2-7; without DNA, the TCRdb call of TRBD1 cannot be checked. Looked up from germline, CDR1 is PRHDT and CDR2 is FYEKMQ (reference sequence). The CDR3 sequence is 14 residues long. The whole variable domain, remainder taken from reference TRBV13 and TRBJ2-7, is AAGVIQSPRHLIKEKRETATLKCYPIPRHDTVYWYQQGPGQDPQFLISFYEKMQSDKGSIPDRFSAQQFSDYHSELNMSSLELGDSALYFCASSTDRGNYEQYFGPGTRLTVT.

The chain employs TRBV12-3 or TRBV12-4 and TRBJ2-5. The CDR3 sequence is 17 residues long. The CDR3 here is CASSLAHDPSSEETQYF.

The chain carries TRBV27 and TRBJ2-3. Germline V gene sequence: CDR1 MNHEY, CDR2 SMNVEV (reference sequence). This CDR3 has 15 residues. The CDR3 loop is CASSFSFDGLDTQYF.

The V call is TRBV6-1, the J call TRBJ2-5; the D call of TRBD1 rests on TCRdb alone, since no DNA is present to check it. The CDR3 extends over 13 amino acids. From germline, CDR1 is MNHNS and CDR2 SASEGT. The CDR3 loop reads CASSEVGGETQYF.

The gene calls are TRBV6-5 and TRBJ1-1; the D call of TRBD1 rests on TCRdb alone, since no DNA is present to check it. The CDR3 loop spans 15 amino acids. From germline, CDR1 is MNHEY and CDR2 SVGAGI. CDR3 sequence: CASSTGTGGNTEAFF.

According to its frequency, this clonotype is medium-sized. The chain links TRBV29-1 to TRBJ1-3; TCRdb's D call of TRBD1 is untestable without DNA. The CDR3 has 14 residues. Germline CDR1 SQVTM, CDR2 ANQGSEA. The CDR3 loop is CSVEVGGAGNTIYF. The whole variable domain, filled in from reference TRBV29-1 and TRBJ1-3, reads SAVISQKPSRDICQRGTSLTIQCQVDSQVTMMFWYRQQPGQSLTLIATANQGSEATYESGFVIDKFPISRPNLTFSTLTVSNMSPEDSSIYLCSVEVGGAGNTIYFGEGSWLTVV.

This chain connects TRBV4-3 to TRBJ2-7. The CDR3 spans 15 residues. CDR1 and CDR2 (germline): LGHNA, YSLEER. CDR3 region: CASSQGIGSSYEQYF.

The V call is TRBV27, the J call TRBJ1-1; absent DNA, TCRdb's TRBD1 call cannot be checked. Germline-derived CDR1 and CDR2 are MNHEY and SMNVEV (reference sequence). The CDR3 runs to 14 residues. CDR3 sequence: CASSLTGGNTEAFF.

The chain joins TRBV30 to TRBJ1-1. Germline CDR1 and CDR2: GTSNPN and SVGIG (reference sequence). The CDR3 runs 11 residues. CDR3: CAWMVGTEAFF.

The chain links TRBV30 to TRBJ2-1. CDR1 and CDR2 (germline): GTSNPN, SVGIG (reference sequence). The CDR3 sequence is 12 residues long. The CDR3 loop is CAWSVMRNEQFF.

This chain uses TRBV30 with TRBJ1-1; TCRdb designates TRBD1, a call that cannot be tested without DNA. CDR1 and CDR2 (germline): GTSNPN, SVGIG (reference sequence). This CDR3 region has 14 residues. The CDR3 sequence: CAWAAGTGNTEAFF.

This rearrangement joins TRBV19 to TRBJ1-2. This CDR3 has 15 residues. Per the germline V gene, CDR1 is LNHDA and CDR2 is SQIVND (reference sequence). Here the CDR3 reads CASSFSGEGNYGYTF.

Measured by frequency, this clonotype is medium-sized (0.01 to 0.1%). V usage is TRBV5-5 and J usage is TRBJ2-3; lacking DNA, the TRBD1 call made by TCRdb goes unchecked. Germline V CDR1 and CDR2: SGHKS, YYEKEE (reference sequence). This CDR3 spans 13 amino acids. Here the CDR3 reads CASTPFGGDTQYF. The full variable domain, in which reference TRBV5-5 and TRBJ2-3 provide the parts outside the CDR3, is DAGVTQSPTHLIKTRGQQVTLRCSPISGHKSVSWYQQVLGQGPQFIFQYYEKEERGRGNFPDRFSARQFPNYSSELNVNALLLGDSALYLCASTPFGGDTQYFGPGTRLTVL.

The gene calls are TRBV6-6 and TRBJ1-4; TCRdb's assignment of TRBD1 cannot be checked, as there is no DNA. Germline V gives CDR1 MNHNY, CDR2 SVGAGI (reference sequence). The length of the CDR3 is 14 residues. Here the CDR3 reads CASSYDRVEEKLFF.

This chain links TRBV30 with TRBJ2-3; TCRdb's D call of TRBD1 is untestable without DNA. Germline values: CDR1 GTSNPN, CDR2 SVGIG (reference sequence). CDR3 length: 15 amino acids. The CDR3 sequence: CAWNGGRLGTDTQYF. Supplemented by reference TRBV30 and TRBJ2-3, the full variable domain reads SQTIHQWPATLVQPVGSPLSLECTVEGTSNPNLYWYRQAAGRGLQLLFYSVGIGQISSEVPQNLSASRPQDRQFILSSKKLLLSDSGFYLCAWNGGRLGTDTQYFGPGTRLTVL.

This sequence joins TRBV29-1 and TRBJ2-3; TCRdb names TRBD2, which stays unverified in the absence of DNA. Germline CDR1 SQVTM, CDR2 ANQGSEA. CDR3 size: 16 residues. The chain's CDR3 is CSVAVSGGVGTDTQYF.

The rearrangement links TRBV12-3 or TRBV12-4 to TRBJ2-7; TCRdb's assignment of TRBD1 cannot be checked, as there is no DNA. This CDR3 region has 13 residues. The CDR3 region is CASSPGRRYEQYF.

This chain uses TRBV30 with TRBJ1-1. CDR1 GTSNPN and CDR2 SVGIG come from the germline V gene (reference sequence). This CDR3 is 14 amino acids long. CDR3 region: CAWGWTGGDTEAFF.

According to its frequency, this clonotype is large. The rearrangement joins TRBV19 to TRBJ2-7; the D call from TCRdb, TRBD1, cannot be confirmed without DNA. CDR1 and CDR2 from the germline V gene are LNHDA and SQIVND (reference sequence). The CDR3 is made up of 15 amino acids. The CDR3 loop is CASSKTPSPSYEQYF.